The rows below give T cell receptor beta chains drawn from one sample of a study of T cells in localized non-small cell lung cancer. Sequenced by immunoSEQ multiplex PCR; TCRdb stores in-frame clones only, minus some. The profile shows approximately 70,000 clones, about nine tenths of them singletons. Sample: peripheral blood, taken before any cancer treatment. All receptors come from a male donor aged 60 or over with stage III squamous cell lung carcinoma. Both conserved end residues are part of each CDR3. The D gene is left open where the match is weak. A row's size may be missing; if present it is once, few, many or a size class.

cdr3_nt: TGTGCCAGCAGTGAAGCTGGCAGGTCGAACACCGGGGAGCTGTTTTTT; cdr3_aa: CASSEAGRSNTGELFF; clone_size: -; j_call: TRBJ2-2; d_call: -; v_call: TRBV6-1
cdr3_nt: TGCAGCGTTGAAGATCATAGGAGGGGCGGGACAGATACGCAGTATTTT; cdr3_aa: CSVEDHRRGGTDTQYF; clone_size: once; j_call: TRBJ2-3; d_call: -; v_call: TRBV29-1
cdr3_nt: TGTGCCAGCTCCCCGGTCGGTAGAGGCTACGAGCAGTACTTC; cdr3_aa: CASSPVGRGYEQYF; clone_size: once; j_call: TRBJ2-7; d_call: -; v_call: TRBV18
cdr3_nt: TGTGCCTGGAGGTCCGGTTCCAATTCACCCCTCCACTTT; cdr3_aa: CAWRSGSNSPLHF; clone_size: -; j_call: TRBJ1-6; d_call: -; v_call: TRBV30
cdr3_nt: TGTGCCAGCAGCTTCCTTGCGGCTGGGCCCACTGAAGCTTTCTTT; cdr3_aa: CASSFLAAGPTEAFF; clone_size: -; j_call: TRBJ1-1; d_call: -; v_call: TRBV7-9
cdr3_nt: TGTGCCAGCAGCTACCGATCGCAGTTTAGTGGGGGGCGATACGGCTACACCTTC; cdr3_aa: CASSYRSQFSGGRYGYTF; clone_size: -; j_call: TRBJ1-2; d_call: -; v_call: TRBV28
cdr3_nt: TGTGCCAGCAGTCCCCTAGCGGGGAGCACAGATACGCAGTATTTT; cdr3_aa: CASSPLAGSTDTQYF; clone_size: -; j_call: TRBJ2-3; d_call: TRBD2; v_call: TRBV6-4
cdr3_nt: TGTGCCTGGAGTGTACAGGGGCTTGGTGGCTACACCTTC; cdr3_aa: CAWSVQGLGGYTF; clone_size: once; j_call: TRBJ1-2; d_call: TRBD1; v_call: TRBV30
cdr3_nt: TGTGCCAGCAGTTACTCTCAGATCACCGGGGAGCTGTTTTTT; cdr3_aa: CASSYSQITGELFF; clone_size: -; j_call: TRBJ2-2; d_call: -; v_call: TRBV6-6
cdr3_nt: TGTGCCAGCAGGTCCGGGACCCCCCGGGCTTTCTTT; cdr3_aa: CASRSGTPRAFF; clone_size: -; j_call: TRBJ1-1; d_call: -; v_call: TRBV2
cdr3_nt: TGTGCTACCAGGGCTAGCGGGGTGAGGAATGAGCAGTTCTTC; cdr3_aa: CATRASGVRNEQFF; clone_size: -; j_call: TRBJ2-1; d_call: TRBD2; v_call: TRBV19
cdr3_nt: TGTGCTAGTGGTTTGGCTCCAGGGATTAGGGGATACAATGAGCAGTTCTTC; cdr3_aa: CASGLAPGIRGYNEQFF; clone_size: -; j_call: TRBJ2-1; d_call: -; v_call: TRBV12-5
cdr3_nt: TGCGCCAGCAGCCCCCGGGACAGGGGGCGCGGGACTGAAGCTTTCTTT; cdr3_aa: CASSPRDRGRGTEAFF; clone_size: once; j_call: TRBJ1-1; d_call: TRBD1; v_call: TRBV5-1
cdr3_nt: TGTGCCAGTAGTATAGTTGTTTGGACAGGGGGCCTGAACACTGAAGCTTTCTTT; cdr3_aa: CASSIVVWTGGLNTEAFF; clone_size: -; j_call: TRBJ1-1; d_call: TRBD1; v_call: TRBV19
cdr3_nt: TGTGCCAGCAGCAGACAGGGGTTCCCTGAAGCTTTCTTT; cdr3_aa: CASSRQGFPEAFF; clone_size: -; j_call: TRBJ1-1; d_call: TRBD1; v_call: TRBV28
cdr3_nt: TGTGCCAGCAGCTCCGAGGACAGCCTCAATCAGCCCCAGCATTTT; cdr3_aa: CASSSEDSLNQPQHF; clone_size: -; j_call: TRBJ1-5; d_call: -; v_call: TRBV7-8
cdr3_nt: TGCGCCAGCAGCTTAGGCTCACGCTCTGGAAACACCATATATTTT; cdr3_aa: CASSLGSRSGNTIYF; clone_size: -; j_call: TRBJ1-3; d_call: -; v_call: TRBV5-1
cdr3_nt: TGTGCCAGCAGTGAAGGGGCCGGGGCATTCCTCCACTTT; cdr3_aa: CASSEGAGAFLHF; clone_size: few; j_call: TRBJ1-6; d_call: -; v_call: TRBV2
cdr3_nt: TGCGCCAGCAGCCAAGTTATAGTCTCAATCGCTGAAGCTTTCTTT; cdr3_aa: CASSQVIVSIAEAFF; clone_size: -; j_call: TRBJ1-1; d_call: -; v_call: TRBV4-1
cdr3_nt: TGTGCCACCAGCAGATATACAGGGGGTTCCAACTATGGCTACACCTTC; cdr3_aa: CATSRYTGGSNYGYTF; clone_size: -; j_call: TRBJ1-2; d_call: TRBD1; v_call: TRBV15
cdr3_nt: TGTGCCAGCAGCTTGGAAGGGAGCTCCTACAATGAGCAGTTCTTC; cdr3_aa: CASSLEGSSYNEQFF; clone_size: -; j_call: TRBJ2-1; d_call: -; v_call: TRBV5-4
cdr3_nt: TGTGCCAGCAGTTACTCGAGGAGAATCAATCAGCCCCAGCATTTT; cdr3_aa: CASSYSRRINQPQHF; clone_size: -; j_call: TRBJ1-5; d_call: -; v_call: TRBV6-6
cdr3_nt: TGTGCCAGCAGTTTAACTGGGAAGAACAGGGCAGAAAAACTGTTTTTT; cdr3_aa: CASSLTGKNRAEKLFF; clone_size: -; j_call: TRBJ1-4; d_call: -; v_call: TRBV28
cdr3_nt: TGTGCCAGCAGCGGGGCGGGCGGTGGCTACACCTTC; cdr3_aa: CASSGAGGGYTF; clone_size: once; j_call: TRBJ1-2; d_call: -; v_call: TRBV11-2
cdr3_nt: TGTGCCAGCAGCTTAGCGTTGGTAGAGACCCAGTACTTC; cdr3_aa: CASSLALVETQYF; clone_size: -; j_call: TRBJ2-5; d_call: -; v_call: TRBV7-7
cdr3_nt: TGTGCCTGGAGTGTAACTAGAGGGGAAAAACTGTTTTTT; cdr3_aa: CAWSVTRGEKLFF; clone_size: -; j_call: TRBJ1-4; d_call: -; v_call: TRBV30
cdr3_nt: TGTGCCAGCAGCTTAGACAGCTATGGCTACACCTTC; cdr3_aa: CASSLDSYGYTF; clone_size: -; j_call: TRBJ1-2; d_call: -; v_call: TRBV7-2
cdr3_nt: TGCGCCAGCAGCCCCAGGACAGGGTCCCTCTCCTACGAGCAGTACTTC; cdr3_aa: CASSPRTGSLSYEQYF; clone_size: -; j_call: TRBJ2-7; d_call: TRBD1; v_call: TRBV5-1
cdr3_nt: TGCAGCGTTGAACTTGAAGGGACTGAAAAACTGTTTTTT; cdr3_aa: CSVELEGTEKLFF; clone_size: once; j_call: TRBJ1-4; d_call: -; v_call: TRBV29-1
cdr3_nt: TGTGCCAGCAGTTTGGACAGGGATGAGCAGTTCTTC; cdr3_aa: CASSLDRDEQFF; clone_size: -; j_call: TRBJ2-1; d_call: TRBD1; v_call: TRBV6-6
cdr3_nt: TGCGCCAGCAGCCAGTTAAATGGGCGAGGGGAGCTGTTTTTT; cdr3_aa: CASSQLNGRGELFF; clone_size: -; j_call: TRBJ2-2; d_call: -; v_call: TRBV4-3
cdr3_nt: TGTGCCAGTAGTACGGAGAGGGTAGCAGATACGCAGTATTTT; cdr3_aa: CASSTERVADTQYF; clone_size: -; j_call: TRBJ2-3; d_call: -; v_call: TRBV19
cdr3_nt: TGTGCCAGCAGCCTTATAGCGGGGGCCGGGAGTGAGCAGTTCTTC; cdr3_aa: CASSLIAGAGSEQFF; clone_size: -; j_call: TRBJ2-1; d_call: TRBD2; v_call: TRBV6-5
cdr3_nt: TGTGCCAGTAGTCCTCGGACAGGGGGGGGTCTCACTGAAGCTTTCTTT; cdr3_aa: CASSPRTGGGLTEAFF; clone_size: -; j_call: TRBJ1-1; d_call: TRBD1; v_call: TRBV19
cdr3_nt: TGTGCCAGCAGTTACTCCGGGGCCGGGGGTAATGAAAAACTGTTTTTT; cdr3_aa: CASSYSGAGGNEKLFF; clone_size: -; j_call: TRBJ1-4; d_call: -; v_call: TRBV6-5
cdr3_nt: TGTGCCAGCTCACCGGTCACAGGGGGCTTCTCCTACGAGCAGTACTTC; cdr3_aa: CASSPVTGGFSYEQYF; clone_size: -; j_call: TRBJ2-7; d_call: TRBD1; v_call: TRBV18
cdr3_nt: TGTGCCAGCAACGGAGCAGGGGACCGCAATCAGCCCCAGCATTTT; cdr3_aa: CASNGAGDRNQPQHF; clone_size: -; j_call: TRBJ1-5; d_call: -; v_call: TRBV2
cdr3_nt: TGTGCCAGCAGCTTGGTGGGGACTTCAAACCTAATTTATGGCTACACCTTC; cdr3_aa: CASSLVGTSNLIYGYTF; clone_size: once; j_call: TRBJ1-2; d_call: -; v_call: TRBV5-8
cdr3_nt: TGTGCCAGTAGCCATACAGGGGATGGTGGAGATACGCAGTATTTT; cdr3_aa: CASSHTGDGGDTQYF; clone_size: -; j_call: TRBJ2-3; d_call: TRBD1; v_call: TRBV19
cdr3_nt: TGTGCCAGCAGTGTAACCACAGGAACCGGGGAGCTGTTTTTT; cdr3_aa: CASSVTTGTGELFF; clone_size: -; j_call: TRBJ2-2; d_call: -; v_call: TRBV2
cdr3_nt: TGTGCCAGCAGCTCCAGTGGAATCTCCTATAATTCACCCCTCCACTTT; cdr3_aa: CASSSSGISYNSPLHF; clone_size: -; j_call: TRBJ1-6; d_call: -; v_call: TRBV7-8
cdr3_nt: TGTGCCAGCAGTTCCCGACAGCGACCTTCACCCCTCCACTTT; cdr3_aa: CASSSRQRPSPLHF; clone_size: -; j_call: TRBJ1-6; d_call: -; v_call: TRBV6-6
cdr3_nt: TGCGCCAGCAGCTTAACAGGGCGGGTCTGGATGGCTGGGGCCAACGTCCTGACTTTC; cdr3_aa: CASSLTGRVWMAGANVLTF; clone_size: -; j_call: TRBJ2-6; d_call: -; v_call: TRBV5-1
cdr3_nt: TGTGCCAGCAGTCCACTAGGACATACGCAGTATTTT; cdr3_aa: CASSPLGHTQYF; clone_size: -; j_call: TRBJ2-3; d_call: -; v_call: TRBV27
cdr3_nt: TGCGCCAGCAGCTTGGTAGGGGGCCGGGGACATGGCTACACCTTC; cdr3_aa: CASSLVGGRGHGYTF; clone_size: -; j_call: TRBJ1-2; d_call: TRBD1; v_call: TRBV5-1
cdr3_nt: TGCGCCAGCAGCCTCCGACTGGAGGGGCGCTCTGAAGCTTTCTTT; cdr3_aa: CASSLRLEGRSEAFF; clone_size: -; j_call: TRBJ1-1; d_call: -; v_call: TRBV4-1
cdr3_nt: TGCGCCAGCAGCACGGCCGGTGGGGCGTTTGAGACCCAGTACTTC; cdr3_aa: CASSTAGGAFETQYF; clone_size: -; j_call: TRBJ2-5; d_call: -; v_call: TRBV5-1